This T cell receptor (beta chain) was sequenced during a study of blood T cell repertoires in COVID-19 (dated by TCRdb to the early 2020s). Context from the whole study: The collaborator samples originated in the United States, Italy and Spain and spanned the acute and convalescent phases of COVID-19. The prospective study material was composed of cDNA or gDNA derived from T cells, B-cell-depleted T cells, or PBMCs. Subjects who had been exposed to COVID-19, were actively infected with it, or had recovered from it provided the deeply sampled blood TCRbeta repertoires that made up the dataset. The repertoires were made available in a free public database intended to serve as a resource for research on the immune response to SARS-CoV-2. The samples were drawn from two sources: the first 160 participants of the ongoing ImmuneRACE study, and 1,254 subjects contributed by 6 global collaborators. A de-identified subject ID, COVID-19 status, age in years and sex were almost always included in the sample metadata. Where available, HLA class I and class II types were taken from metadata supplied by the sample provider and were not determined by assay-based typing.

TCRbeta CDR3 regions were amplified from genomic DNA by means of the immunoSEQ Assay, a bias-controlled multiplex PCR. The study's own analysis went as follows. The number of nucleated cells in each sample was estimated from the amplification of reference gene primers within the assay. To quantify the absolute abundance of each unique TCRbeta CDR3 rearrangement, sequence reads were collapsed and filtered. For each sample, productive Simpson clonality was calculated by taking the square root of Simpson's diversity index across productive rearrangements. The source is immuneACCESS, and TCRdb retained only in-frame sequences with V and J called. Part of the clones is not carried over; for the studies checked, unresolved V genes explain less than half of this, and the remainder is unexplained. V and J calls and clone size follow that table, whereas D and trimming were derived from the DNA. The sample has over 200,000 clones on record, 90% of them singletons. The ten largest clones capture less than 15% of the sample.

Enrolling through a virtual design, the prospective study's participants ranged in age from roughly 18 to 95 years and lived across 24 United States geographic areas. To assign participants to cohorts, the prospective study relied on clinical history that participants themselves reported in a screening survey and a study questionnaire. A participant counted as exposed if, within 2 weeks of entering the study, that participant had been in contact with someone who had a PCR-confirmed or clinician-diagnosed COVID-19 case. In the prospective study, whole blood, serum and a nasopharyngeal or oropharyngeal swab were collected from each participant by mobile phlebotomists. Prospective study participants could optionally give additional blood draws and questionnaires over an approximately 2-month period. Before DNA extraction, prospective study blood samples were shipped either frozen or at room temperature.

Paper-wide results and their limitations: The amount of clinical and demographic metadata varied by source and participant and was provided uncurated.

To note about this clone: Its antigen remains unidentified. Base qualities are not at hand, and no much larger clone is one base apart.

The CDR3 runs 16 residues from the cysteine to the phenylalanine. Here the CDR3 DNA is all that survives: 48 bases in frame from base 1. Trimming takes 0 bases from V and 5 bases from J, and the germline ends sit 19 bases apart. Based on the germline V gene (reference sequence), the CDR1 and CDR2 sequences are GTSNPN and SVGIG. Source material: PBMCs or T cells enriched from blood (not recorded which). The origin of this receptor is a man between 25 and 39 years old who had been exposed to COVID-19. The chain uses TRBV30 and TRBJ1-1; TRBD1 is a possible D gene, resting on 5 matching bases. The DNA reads TGTGCCTGGAGTGTACTGGGGGGGTACGGAGGAACTGAAGCTTTCTTT. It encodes CAWSVLGGYGGTEAFF.